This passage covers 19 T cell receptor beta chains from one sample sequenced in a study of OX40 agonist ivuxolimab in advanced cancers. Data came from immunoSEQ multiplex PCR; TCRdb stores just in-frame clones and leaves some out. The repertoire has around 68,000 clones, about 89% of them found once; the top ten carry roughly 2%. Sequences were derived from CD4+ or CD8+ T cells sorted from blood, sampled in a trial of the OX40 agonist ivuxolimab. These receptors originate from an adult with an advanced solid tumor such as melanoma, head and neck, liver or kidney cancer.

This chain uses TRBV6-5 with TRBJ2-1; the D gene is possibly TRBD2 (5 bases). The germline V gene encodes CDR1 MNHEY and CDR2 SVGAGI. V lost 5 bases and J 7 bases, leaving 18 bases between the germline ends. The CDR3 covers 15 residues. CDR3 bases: TGTGCCAGCAGTCGACCGGGATCAGCGAGAAATGAGCAGTTCTTC. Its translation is CASSRPGSARNEQFF.

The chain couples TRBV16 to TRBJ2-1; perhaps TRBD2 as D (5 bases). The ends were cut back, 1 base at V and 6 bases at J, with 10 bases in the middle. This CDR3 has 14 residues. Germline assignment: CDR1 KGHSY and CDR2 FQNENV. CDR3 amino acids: CASSQYRLANEQFF. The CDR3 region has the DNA TGTGCCAGCAGCCAATATCGGCTAGCCAATGAGCAGTTCTTC.

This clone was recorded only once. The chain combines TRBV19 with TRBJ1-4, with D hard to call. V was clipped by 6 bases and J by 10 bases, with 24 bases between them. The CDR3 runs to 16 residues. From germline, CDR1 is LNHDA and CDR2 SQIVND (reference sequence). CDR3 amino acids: CASSPREGTAYGKLFF. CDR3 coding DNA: TGTGCCAGTAGCCCCCGGGAGGGAACGGCGTATGGAAAACTGTTTTTT.

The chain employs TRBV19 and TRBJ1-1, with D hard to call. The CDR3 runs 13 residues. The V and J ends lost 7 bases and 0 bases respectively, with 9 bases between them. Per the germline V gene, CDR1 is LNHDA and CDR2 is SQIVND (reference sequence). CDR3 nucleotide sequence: TGTGCCAGTACTGATCACATGAACACTGAAGCTTTCTTT. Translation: CASTDHMNTEAFF.

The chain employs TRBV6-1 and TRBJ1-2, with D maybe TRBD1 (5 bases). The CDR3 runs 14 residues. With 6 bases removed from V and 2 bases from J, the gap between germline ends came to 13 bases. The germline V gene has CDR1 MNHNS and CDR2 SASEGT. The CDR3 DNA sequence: TGTGCCAGCAGCCAGGGACCGATAAACTATGGCTACACCTTC. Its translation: CASSQGPINYGYTF.

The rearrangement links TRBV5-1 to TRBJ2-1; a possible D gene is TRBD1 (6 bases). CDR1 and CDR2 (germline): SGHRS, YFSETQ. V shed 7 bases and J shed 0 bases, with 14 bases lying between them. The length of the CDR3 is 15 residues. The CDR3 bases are TGCGCCAGCTACCTGAGGGGGAGCTCCTACAATGAGCAGTTCTTC. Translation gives CASYLRGSSYNEQFF.

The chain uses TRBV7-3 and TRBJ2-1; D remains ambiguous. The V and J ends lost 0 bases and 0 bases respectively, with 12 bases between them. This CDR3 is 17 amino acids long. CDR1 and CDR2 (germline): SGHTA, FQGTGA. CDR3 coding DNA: TGTGCCAGCAGCTTAACTCCAGTTGGATCCTCCTACAATGAGCAGTTCTTC. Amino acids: CASSLTPVGSSYNEQFF.

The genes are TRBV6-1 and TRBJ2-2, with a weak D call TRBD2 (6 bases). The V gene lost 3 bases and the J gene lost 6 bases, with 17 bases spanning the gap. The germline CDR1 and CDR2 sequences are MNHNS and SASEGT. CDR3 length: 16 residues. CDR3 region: CASSEGSGGRAGELFF. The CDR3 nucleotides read TGTGCCAGCAGTGAGGGGTCCGGGGGAAGGGCCGGGGAGCTGTTTTTT.

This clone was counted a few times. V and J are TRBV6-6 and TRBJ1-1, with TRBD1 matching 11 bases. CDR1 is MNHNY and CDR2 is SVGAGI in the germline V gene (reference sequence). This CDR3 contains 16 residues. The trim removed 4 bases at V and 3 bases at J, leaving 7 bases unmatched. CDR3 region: CASSSPGTGGYTEAFF. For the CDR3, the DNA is TGTGCCAGCAGTTCTCCCGGGACAGGGGGATACACTGAAGCTTTCTTT.

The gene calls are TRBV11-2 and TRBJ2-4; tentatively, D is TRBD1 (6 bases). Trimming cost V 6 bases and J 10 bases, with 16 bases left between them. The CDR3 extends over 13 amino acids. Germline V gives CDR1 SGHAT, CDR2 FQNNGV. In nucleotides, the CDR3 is TGTGCCAGCAGTTCCGACAGGCCCCTAATTCAGTACTTC. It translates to CASSSDRPLIQYF.

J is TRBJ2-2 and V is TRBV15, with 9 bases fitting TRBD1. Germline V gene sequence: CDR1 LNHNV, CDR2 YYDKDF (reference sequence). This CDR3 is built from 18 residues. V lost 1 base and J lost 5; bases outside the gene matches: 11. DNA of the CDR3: TGTGCCACCAGCAGAGGTCCCCCAACAGGGGGCGGTACCGGGGAGCTGTTTTTT. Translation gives CATSRGPPTGGGTGELFF.

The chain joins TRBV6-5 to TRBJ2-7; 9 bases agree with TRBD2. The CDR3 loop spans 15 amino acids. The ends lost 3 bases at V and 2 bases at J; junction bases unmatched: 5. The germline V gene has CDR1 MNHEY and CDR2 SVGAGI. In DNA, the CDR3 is TGTGCCAGCAGTTATTCGACTAGCGGAACCTACGAGCAGTACTTC. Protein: CASSYSTSGTYEQYF.

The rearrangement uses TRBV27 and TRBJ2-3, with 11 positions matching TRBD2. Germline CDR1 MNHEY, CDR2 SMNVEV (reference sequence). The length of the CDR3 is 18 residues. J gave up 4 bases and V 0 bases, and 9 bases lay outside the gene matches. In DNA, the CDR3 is TGTGCCAGCAGTTTATCGAAGCTAGCGGGAGGTTCGGCAGATACGCAGTATTTT. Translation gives CASSLSKLAGGSADTQYF.

The CDR3 DNA reads TGTGCCACCAGCAGAGATCAGGGGGTATCCTACAATGAGCAGTTCTTC. Protein: CATSRDQGVSYNEQFF. V and J are TRBV15 and TRBJ2-1; TRBD1 matches at 7 bases. The V segment lost 0 bases and the J segment 1 base; nucleotides outside the gene matches: 3. Germline V CDR1 and CDR2: LNHNV, YYDKDF (reference sequence). CDR3 length equals 16 residues.

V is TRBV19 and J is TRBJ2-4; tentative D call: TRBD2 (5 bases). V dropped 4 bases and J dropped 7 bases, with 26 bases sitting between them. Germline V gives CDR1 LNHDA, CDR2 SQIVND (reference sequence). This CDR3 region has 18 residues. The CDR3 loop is CASSTRLLLYSGINIQYF. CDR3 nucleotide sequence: TGTGCCAGTAGTACCCGCTTGCTCCTTTACTCGGGGATCAACATTCAGTACTTC.

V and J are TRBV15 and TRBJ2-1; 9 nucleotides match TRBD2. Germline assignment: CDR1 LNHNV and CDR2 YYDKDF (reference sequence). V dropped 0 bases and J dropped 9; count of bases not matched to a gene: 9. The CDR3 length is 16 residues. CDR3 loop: CATSRDLAGGLGEQFF. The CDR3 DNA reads TGTGCCACCAGCAGAGATCTGGCGGGAGGGCTGGGTGAGCAGTTCTTC.

The chain's CDR3 is CASRDRVSSGANVLTF. In DNA, the CDR3 is TGTGCCAGCCGGGACAGAGTTTCCTCTGGGGCCAACGTCCTGACTTTC. V gene TRBV19 combines with J gene TRBJ2-6, with 7 bases fitting TRBD1. V was pared by 9 bases and J by 0 bases, with 8 bases of the junction left unmatched. CDR1 is LNHDA, CDR2 SQIVND, per germline (reference sequence). This CDR3 is built from 16 residues.

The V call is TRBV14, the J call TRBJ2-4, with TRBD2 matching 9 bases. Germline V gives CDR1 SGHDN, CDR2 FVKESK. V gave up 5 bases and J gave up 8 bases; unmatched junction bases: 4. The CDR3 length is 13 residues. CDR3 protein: CASSGLAGDIQYF. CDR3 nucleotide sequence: TGTGCCAGCAGCGGGTTAGCGGGGGACATTCAGTACTTC.

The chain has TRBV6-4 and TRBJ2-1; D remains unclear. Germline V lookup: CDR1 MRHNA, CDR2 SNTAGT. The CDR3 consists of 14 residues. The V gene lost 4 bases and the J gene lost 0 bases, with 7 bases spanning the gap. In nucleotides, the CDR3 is TGTGCCAGCAGTGTGGTCAGCTCCTACAATGAGCAGTTCTTC. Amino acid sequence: CASSVVSSYNEQFF.